Following are 32 T cell receptor beta chains from one sample sequenced in a study of blood T cells in healthy people across ages. Together with a sample-barcoded 5' primer, a J-beta primer mix was included in a second PCR lasting roughly 6 to 12 cycles. TCRdb ran MiXCR on the 5' RACE reads and lists one entry per CDR3 protein. The table includes about 1.8 million distinct CDR3 sequences, about 50% detected once. Sequencing was done on a sample of blood. These receptor sequences come from a woman between 40 and 55 years old in good health.

The chain links TRBV28 to TRBJ2-5; 10 nucleotides agree with TRBD2. Germline V gene lookup returns CDR1 MDHEN and CDR2 SYDVKM. The trim removed 3 bases at V and 4 bases at J, leaving 5 bases unmatched. The CDR3 totals 15 residues. In nucleotides, the CDR3 is TGTGCCAGCAGTTTTACTAGCGGGGAGGGAGAGACCCAGTACTTC. Residues: CASSFTSGEGETQYF.

The table lists this clonotype with a few counts. The CDR3 here is CASSYSTRGTQSPLHF. DNA of the CDR3: TGTGCCAGCAGTTACTCGACACGGGGAACCCAGTCACCCCTCCACTTT. This chain uses TRBV6-5 with TRBJ1-6, with D unclear. With 0 bases removed from V and 10 bases from J, the gap between germline ends came to 16 bases. Germline assignment: CDR1 MNHEY and CDR2 SVGAGI. The CDR3 is made up of 16 amino acids.

The chain uses TRBV6-1 and TRBJ2-7, with a possible D match to TRBD1 (7 bases). Trimming removed 2 bases from V and 2 bases from J, with 13 bases in between. Germline lookup yields CDR1 MNHNS and CDR2 SASEGT. The CDR3 consists of 15 residues. The CDR3 nucleotides read TGTGCCAGCAGTGAACGCGGGACAGCGGCCTACGAGCAGTACTTC. Amino acid sequence: CASSERGTAAYEQYF.

This chain joins TRBV12-3 or TRBV12-4 and TRBJ2-7, with D perhaps TRBD1 (6 bases). The CDR3 extends over 16 amino acids. The V end was cut by 2 bases, the J end by 10 bases, with 24 bases between. The CDR3 region is CASSLRQGVGGNTQYF. The CDR3 DNA reads as TGTGCCAGCAGTTTAAGGCAAGGGGTAGGGGGAAACACTCAGTACTTC.

The chain combines TRBV20-1 with TRBJ2-7, with TRBD2 matching over 7 bases. This CDR3 comprises 14 residues. V lost 3 bases and J lost 0; bases outside the gene matches: 5. Per germline, CDR1 DFQATT and CDR2 SNEGSKA (reference sequence). In DNA, the CDR3 is TGCAGTGCTAGCGGTCAGCGGGGCTCCTACGAGCAGTACTTC. This codes for CSASGQRGSYEQYF.

The table lists this clonotype with a few counts. The genes are TRBV5-1 and TRBJ2-3; D is possibly TRBD2 (7 bases). Looked up from germline, CDR1 is SGHRS and CDR2 is YFSETQ. Trimming removed 5 bases from V and 2 bases from J, with 12 bases in between. This CDR3 has 14 residues. CDR3 residues: CASREGDYTDTQYF. The CDR3 nucleotides read TGCGCCAGCAGAGAGGGGGACTACACAGATACGCAGTATTTT.

The chain combines TRBV28 with TRBJ2-3, with D tentatively TRBD2 (5 bases). This CDR3 is 16 amino acids long. Trimming took off 8 bases at V and 0 bases at J, with 18 bases between the two ends. Germline V lookup: CDR1 MDHEN, CDR2 SYDVKM. Here the CDR3 DNA reads TGTGCCAGCGCGGGCCCTAGCTTCGAAAGCACAGATACGCAGTATTTT. This translates into CASAGPSFESTDTQYF. Full variable domain (rest looked up from reference TRBV28 and TRBJ2-3): DVKVTQSSRYLVKRTGEKVFLECVQDMDHENMFWYRQDPGLGLRLIYFSYDVKMKEKGDIPEGYSVSREKKERFSLILESASTNQTSMYLCASAGPSFESTDTQYFGPGTRLTVL.

This clonotype was seen once. V is TRBV11-3 and J is TRBJ2-5, with TRBD2 matching over 15 bases. In germline, CDR1 is SGHNT, CDR2 YENEEA. The CDR3 sequence is 16 residues long. Trimming cost V 4 bases and J 11 bases; bases outside gene matches: 11. The CDR3 region has the DNA TGTGCCAGCAGCTCAGGACTAGCGGGGGGGCAGTGGGAGCAGTACTTC. This encodes CASSSGLAGGQWEQYF.

This chain connects TRBV12-3 or TRBV12-4 to TRBJ1-4, with TRBD1 matching over 9 bases. Trimming removed 5 bases from V and 4 bases from J; junction bases left unmatched: 8. The CDR3 sequence is 16 residues long. CDR3 amino acids: CASSKLDRGLNEKLFF. CDR3 in DNA: TGTGCCAGCAGTAAGCTGGACAGGGGACTTAATGAAAAACTGTTTTTT.

The genes are TRBV5-1 and TRBJ2-3; tentative D call: TRBD1 (5 bases). The germline V gene encodes CDR1 SGHRS and CDR2 YFSETQ. V lost 2 bases and J 5 bases, leaving 12 bases between the germline ends. The CDR3 totals 14 residues. CDR3 in amino acids: CASSLGEYGDTQYF. CDR3 sequence (DNA): TGCGCCAGCAGCTTAGGGGAATACGGAGATACGCAGTATTTT.

This chain links TRBV12-3 or TRBV12-4 with TRBJ2-6, with a weak D call TRBD1 (5 bases). The length of the CDR3 is 17 residues. V lost 3 bases and J lost 1, with 13 bases in between. CDR3: CASSFRQIESGANVLTF. The CDR3 DNA is TGTGCCAGCAGTTTTCGACAGATTGAATCTGGGGCCAACGTCCTGACTTTC.

The CDR3 bases are TGTGCCAGCAGCTTAGGTTCCTCAACGAACTATGGCTACACCTTC. The encoded protein is CASSLGSSTNYGYTF. The chain couples TRBV7-2 to TRBJ1-2; unclear D gene. This CDR3 contains 15 residues. Germline V gene data show CDR1 as SGHTA and CDR2 as FQGNSA. Between the trimmed V and J ends, which lost 1 base and 2 bases, there was a span of 11 bases.

The chain recombines TRBV4-3 with TRBJ2-7; TRBD1 agrees at 7 bases. Germline CDR1 is LGHNA and CDR2 is YSLEER. Trimming removed 3 bases from V and 3 bases from J; junction bases left unmatched: 11. The CDR3 is 16 amino acids. The DNA for the CDR3 is TGCGCCAGCAGCCAGGAATCACCGGGACAGCACTACGAGCAGTACTTC. Amino acids: CASSQESPGQHYEQYF.

This clonotype turned up a few times. The rearrangement links TRBV7-2 to TRBJ1-5; D perhaps matches TRBD1 (5 bases). Germline lookup yields CDR1 SGHTA and CDR2 FQGNSA. Trimming took off 1 base at V and 6 bases at J, with 13 bases between the two ends. This CDR3 has 15 amino acids. The CDR3 DNA sequence: TGTGCCAGCAGCTTAGGACCCCGTGGGGGTCAGCCCCAGCATTTT. This encodes CASSLGPRGGQPQHF.

V gene TRBV11-2 combines with J gene TRBJ2-1, with TRBD1 as a possible D gene (5 bases). The CDR3 runs 15 residues. Trimming removed 5 bases from V and 4 bases from J, with 15 bases in between. CDR1 is SGHAT, CDR2 FQNNGV, per germline. CDR3 amino acids: CASSLIRGAYNEQFF. The CDR3 nucleotides are TGTGCCAGCAGCCTTATACGTGGGGCTTACAATGAGCAGTTCTTC.

V usage is TRBV3-1 and J usage is TRBJ2-7; TRBD2 matches at 10 bases. V dropped 0 bases and J dropped 6; count of bases not matched to a gene: 8. The CDR3 covers 16 residues. CDR1 and CDR2 from the germline V gene are LGHDT and YNNKEL (reference sequence). The CDR3 sequence: CASSQEVWTSGVEQYF. The CDR3 DNA is TGTGCCAGCAGCCAAGAAGTGTGGACTAGCGGTGTCGAGCAGTACTTC.

Remarks on this clonotype: The junction departs from germline at one end; a sequencing error may be responsible. The CDR3 DNA reads as TGTGCTAGCAGCTCCCTAGCGGGGGGCCGCTCCTACAACGAGCAGTACTTC. Its translation is CASSSLAGGRSYNEQYF. The rearrangement joins TRBV11-2 to TRBJ2-7; TRBD2 agrees at 11 bases. Germline CDR1 is SGHAT and CDR2 is FQNNGV. This CDR3 region has 17 residues.

The chain is built from TRBV12-3 or TRBV12-4 and TRBJ1-2; 8 bases agree with TRBD1. With 6 bases clipped from V and 3 bases from J, the junction kept 6 bases outside the gene matches. This CDR3 comprises 14 residues. The CDR3 nucleotides are TGTGCCAGCAGCGACAGGGGACCCTACTATGGCTACACCTTC. Its translation: CASSDRGPYYGYTF.

There are a few counts of this clonotype. The CDR3 sequence: CASSPVQTPRHIQYF. The CDR3 DNA follows: TGTGCCAGCAGCCCAGTGCAGACCCCGCGCCACATTCAGTACTTC. The chain joins TRBV6-5 to TRBJ2-4; no firm D call. Germline V lookup: CDR1 MNHEY, CDR2 SVGAGI. Trimming shortened V by 6 bases and J by 8 bases, and 20 bases separated the two germline ends. The CDR3 runs to 15 residues.

This chain uses TRBV29-1 with TRBJ2-1; 12 positions match TRBD2. The CDR3 runs to 14 residues. The V and J ends lost 6 bases and 7 bases, in that order; junction bases with no gene match: 7. Germline-derived CDR1 and CDR2 are SQVTM and ANQGSEA. CDR3 coding DNA: TGCAGCGTACCTAGCGGGGGGGTTTCAAATGAGCAGTTCTTC. As protein: CSVPSGGVSNEQFF.

This sequence joins TRBV15 and TRBJ1-2, with D possibly matching TRBD1 (6 bases). V gave up 0 bases and J gave up 6 bases, with 11 bases separating them. Germline V gene lookup returns CDR1 LNHNV and CDR2 YYDKDF (reference sequence). The CDR3 loop spans 14 amino acids. The CDR3 DNA is TGTGCCACCAGCAGAGATTTGAAGGGGGATGGCTACACCTTC. Translated, it gives CATSRDLKGDGYTF.

This clonotype was observed a few times. The chain has TRBV5-1 and TRBJ2-5; 7 nucleotides align to TRBD1. The trim removed 1 base at V and 0 bases at J, leaving 12 bases unmatched. CDR1 is SGHRS, CDR2 YFSETQ, per germline. The CDR3 is made up of 18 amino acids. The CDR3 here is CASSLFSLGQPYQETQYF. CDR3 DNA: TGCGCCAGCAGCTTGTTTAGCCTGGGACAGCCGTACCAAGAGACCCAGTACTTC. The whole variable domain, filled in from reference TRBV5-1 and TRBJ2-5, reads KAGVTQTPRYLIKTRGQQVTLSCSPISGHRSVSWYQQTPGQGLQFLFEYFSETQRNKGNFPGRFSGRQFSNSRSEMNVSTLELGDSALYLCASSLFSLGQPYQETQYFGPGTRLLVL.

This chain connects TRBV2 to TRBJ2-3; 9 nucleotides match TRBD2. CDR3 length equals 19 residues. The junction had 22 bases not matched to a gene; V was cut back by 6 bases and J by 6 bases. Per the germline V gene, CDR1 is SNHLY and CDR2 is FYNNEI. The DNA of the CDR3 is TGTGCCAGCAGCCCGACTAGCGGTGTATTTACCTCTAAGACGGATACGCAGTATTTT. Protein product: CASSPTSGVFTSKTDTQYF.

The genes are TRBV29-1 and TRBJ2-7; no firm D call. Trimming cost V 0 bases and J 3 bases, with 9 bases left between them. Looked up from germline, CDR1 is SQVTM and CDR2 is ANQGSEA. The CDR3 is 13 amino acids. The CDR3 nucleotides are TGCAGCGTTGAAGATCTGAGTGACTACGAGCAGTACTTC. This encodes CSVEDLSDYEQYF.

This clonotype was observed a few times. The chain couples TRBV24-1 to TRBJ1-2; D unresolved. CDR1 is KGHDR, CDR2 SFDVKD, per germline. This CDR3 has 13 amino acids. The V gene lost 4 bases and the J gene lost 6 bases, with 11 bases spanning the gap. The CDR3 nucleotides read TGTGCCACCAGTGACGAGGGTAGGGATGGCTACACCTTC. Its translation: CATSDEGRDGYTF.

The CDR3 bases are TGTGCCAGCAGTTCACTACAGGGCCCGGGTTCACCCCTCCACTTT. Its translation: CASSSLQGPGSPLHF. The rearrangement joins TRBV28 to TRBJ1-6, with a tentative D call TRBD1 (6 bases). The CDR3 has 15 residues. Trimming pared 4 bases from V and 9 bases from J, leaving 16 bases between. CDR1 is MDHEN and CDR2 is SYDVKM in the germline V gene. The full variable domain, its missing parts supplied by reference TRBV28 and TRBJ1-6, is DVKVTQSSRYLVKRTGEKVFLECVQDMDHENMFWYRQDPGLGLRLIYFSYDVKMKEKGDIPEGYSVSREKKERFSLILESASTNQTSMYLCASSSLQGPGSPLHFGNGTRLTVT.

At least ten counts were recorded for this clonotype. The V and J genes are TRBV5-1 and TRBJ2-5, with TRBD1 matching over 7 bases. Germline CDR1 is SGHRS and CDR2 is YFSETQ. The CDR3 is 14 amino acids. V shed 6 bases, J shed 5 bases, and the junction held 10 bases outside the gene matches. Here the CDR3 DNA reads TGCGCCAGCAATCGAGGGGGCGCCACGGAGACCCAGTACTTC. It yields the protein CASNRGGATETQYF.

The chain employs TRBV5-1 and TRBJ1-6; 7 positions agree with TRBD1. Germline CDR1 and CDR2: SGHRS and YFSETQ. This CDR3 comprises 17 residues. V lost 6 bases, J lost 0 bases, and 9 bases stayed unmatched. The CDR3 here is CASTQQTGSSYNSPLHF. DNA for the CDR3: TGCGCCAGCACCCAACAGACAGGGAGCTCCTATAATTCACCCCTCCACTTT.

This clonotype has only a few counts. The V gene is TRBV29-1, the J gene TRBJ2-7, with TRBD2 as a possible D gene (7 bases). Trimming cost V 4 bases and J 3 bases, with 16 bases left between them. The CDR3 runs 14 residues. Germline-derived CDR1 and CDR2 are SQVTM and ANQGSEA. CDR3 nucleotide sequence: TGCAGCGTTGGGGGCGCGGGGGCTCACTACGAGCAGTACTTC. This sequence encodes CSVGGAGAHYEQYF.

This clonotype was recorded once. This chain uses TRBV20-1 with TRBJ1-6; D not certain. The CDR3 sequence is 16 residues long. Germline values: CDR1 DFQATT, CDR2 SNEGSKA (reference sequence). The V end lost 0 bases, the J end lost 7 bases, and 16 bases lay between the germline ends. The CDR3 sequence: CSAREVAKGLNSPLHF. CDR3 coding DNA: TGCAGTGCTAGAGAGGTCGCCAAAGGGCTCAATTCACCCCTCCACTTT.

This chain connects TRBV7-2 to TRBJ2-7; 8 positions match TRBD1. CDR3 length: 14 residues. Unmatched junction bases numbered 5, after V lost 5 bases and J lost 2 bases. Germline assignment: CDR1 SGHTA and CDR2 FQGNSA. The CDR3 sequence: CASSGAQGAYEQYF. The CDR3 DNA is TGTGCCAGCAGCGGGGCACAGGGGGCCTACGAGCAGTACTTC. Full variable domain (missing parts from reference TRBV7-2 and TRBJ2-7): GAGVSQSPSNKVTEKGKDVELRCDPISGHTALYWYRQSLGQGLEFLIYFQGNSAPDKSGLPSDRFSAERTGGSVSTLTIQRTQQEDSAVYLCASSGAQGAYEQYFGPGTRLTVT.

The chain recombines TRBV28 with TRBJ2-5; perhaps D is TRBD1 or TRBD2 (5 bases each). The V and J ends lost 5 bases and 11 bases respectively, with 12 bases between them. Germline-derived CDR1 and CDR2 are MDHEN and SYDVKM. The CDR3 length is 11 residues. CDR3 amino acids: CASSRIGEQYF. The CDR3 bases are TGTGCCAGCAGTCGAATAGGGGAGCAGTACTTC.